This TCR beta chain stems from a study of T cells in Graves' hyperthyroidism and ophthalmopathy. Study findings and constraints: In the blood, most expanded thyroid clonotypes above 0.001 appeared as well.

Inclusion characteristics of ophthalmopathy patients comprised a Clinical Activity Score of at least 3, a NOSPECS grade of at least 4, and duration under 3 months. Per germline, CDR1 WSHSY and CDR2 SAAADI. The CDR3 is 12 residues long. The V gene lost 5 bases and the J gene lost 7 bases, with 11 bases spanning the gap. This clonotype showed up just a few times. Its specificity is not known. Amplified regions were TCR beta CDR3 sequences from RNA transcripts. In the first-round RT-PCR of the TCR CDR3, the HTBI primer set was used. TCRdb re-called the multiplex PCR reads through MiXCR, storing one row per CDR3 protein. Among hundreds of thousands of distinct CDR3 sequences listed, roughly 22% were seen once.

The clonotype comes from a man aged 30 to 39 with Graves' ophthalmopathy. The V call is TRBV10-2, the J call TRBJ1-2; maybe TRBD1 (5 bases). Source material: blood. CDR3 in DNA: TGCGCCAGCAGTATACCAGGGTTTGGCTACACCTTC. Protein product: CASSIPGFGYTF.